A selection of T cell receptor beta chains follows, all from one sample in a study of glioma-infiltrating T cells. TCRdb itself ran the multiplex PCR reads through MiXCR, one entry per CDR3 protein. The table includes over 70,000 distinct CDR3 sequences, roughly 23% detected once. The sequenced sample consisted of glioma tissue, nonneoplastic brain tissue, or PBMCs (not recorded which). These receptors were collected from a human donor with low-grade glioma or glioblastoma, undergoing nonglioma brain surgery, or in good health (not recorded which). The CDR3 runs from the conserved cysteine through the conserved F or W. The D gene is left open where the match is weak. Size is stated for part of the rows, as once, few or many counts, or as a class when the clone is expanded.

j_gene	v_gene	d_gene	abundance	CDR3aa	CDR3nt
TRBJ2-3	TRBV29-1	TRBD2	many	CSVAVTSGVTDTQYF	TGCAGCGTTGCGGTGACTAGCGGGGTCACAGATACGCAGTATTTT
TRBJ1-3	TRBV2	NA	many	CASSEWGPANSGNTIYF	TGTGCCAGCAGTGAATGGGGCCCGGCAAACTCTGGAAACACCATATATTTT
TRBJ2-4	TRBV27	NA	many	CASRDWDKNIQYF	TGTGCCAGCAGAGATTGGGACAAAAACATTCAGTACTTC
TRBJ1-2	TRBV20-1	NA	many	CSAGKEVFAGITF	TGCAGTGCTGGGAAAGAGGTCTTCGCTGGGATCACCTTC
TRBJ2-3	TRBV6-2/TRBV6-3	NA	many	CASSSRTGGSTDTQYF	TGTGCCAGCAGTTCCAGGACTGGGGGGTCCACAGATACGCAGTATTTT
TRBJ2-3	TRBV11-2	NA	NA	CASSPGLTDTQYF	TGTGCCAGCAGCCCCGGCCTCACAGATACGCAGTATTTT
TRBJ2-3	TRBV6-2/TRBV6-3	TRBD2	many	CASSYSRTSGSTDTQYF	TGTGCCAGCAGTTATTCGAGGACTAGCGGCTCCACAGATACGCAGTATTTT
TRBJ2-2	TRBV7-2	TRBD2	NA	CASSLEYSGKGTGELFF	TGTGCCAGCAGCTTAGAATATAGCGGGAAAGGCACCGGGGAGCTGTTTTTT
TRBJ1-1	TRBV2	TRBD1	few	CASSELGGQVISEAFF	TGTGCCAGCAGTGAACTAGGTGGACAGGTCATATCTGAAGCTTTCTTT
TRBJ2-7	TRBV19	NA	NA	CASSISALSHSYEQYF	TGTGCCAGTAGTATAAGCGCTTTATCCCATTCCTACGAGCAGTACTTC
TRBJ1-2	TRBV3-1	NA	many	CASSQGRNYGYTF	TGTGCCAGCAGCCAAGGCCGTAACTATGGCTACACCTTC
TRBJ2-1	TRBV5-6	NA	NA	CASSSSDRNEQFF	TGTGCCAGCAGCTCGTCGGACCGGAATGAGCAGTTCTTC
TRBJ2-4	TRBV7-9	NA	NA	CASSLEGGAKNIQYF	TGTGCCAGCAGCTTAGAGGGGGGTGCCAAAAACATTCAGTACTTC
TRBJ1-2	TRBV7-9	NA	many	CASSTQGHGRGYTF	TGTGCCAGCAGCACCCAGGGACACGGGAGGGGCTACACCTTC
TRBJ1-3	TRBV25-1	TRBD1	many	CASSGDRGPGNTIYF	TGTGCCAGCAGCGGGGACAGGGGGCCTGGAAACACCATATATTTT
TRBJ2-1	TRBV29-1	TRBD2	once	CSVDGTSDNEQFF	TGCAGCGTAGACGGGACTAGCGACAATGAGCAGTTCTTC
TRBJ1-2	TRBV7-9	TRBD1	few	CASSSGDRGISSYGYTF	TGTGCCAGCAGCTCCGGGGACAGGGGGATTTCGAGCTATGGCTACACCTTC
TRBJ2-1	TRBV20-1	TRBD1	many	CSARPWDRALHNEQFF	TGCAGTGCTAGACCATGGGACAGGGCTTTACACAATGAGCAGTTCTTC
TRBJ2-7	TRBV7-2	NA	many	CASSRRRGSDEQYF	TGTGCCAGCAGCCGGAGGAGGGGTTCGGACGAGCAGTACTTC
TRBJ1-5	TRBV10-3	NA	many	CAVRGVNQPQHF	TGTGCCGTCAGGGGAGTGAATCAGCCCCAGCATTTT
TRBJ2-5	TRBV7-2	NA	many	CASSPGTQVKETQYF	TGTGCCAGCAGCCCCGGGACGCAAGTTAAAGAGACCCAGTACTTC
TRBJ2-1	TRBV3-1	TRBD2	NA	CASSQDAQRGSSYNEQFF	TGTGCCAGCAGCCAAGATGCGCAACGCGGGAGTTCCTACAATGAGCAGTTCTTC
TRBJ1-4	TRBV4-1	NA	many	CASSQGYRENEKLFF	TGCGCCAGCAGCCAAGGCTACAGGGAAAATGAAAAACTGTTTTTT
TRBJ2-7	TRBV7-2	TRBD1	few	CASSLRGQSSYEQYF	TGTGCCAGCAGCTTGAGGGGACAGAGCTCCTACGAGCAGTACTTC
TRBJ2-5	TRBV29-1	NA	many	CSVLIFGLPETQYF	TGCAGCGTCCTAATCTTCGGACTCCCAGAGACCCAGTACTTC
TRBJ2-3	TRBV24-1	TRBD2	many	CATSVGAGSTDTQYF	TGTGCCACCAGTGTTGGAGCGGGGAGCACAGATACGCAGTATTTT
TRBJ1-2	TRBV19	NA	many	CAPADFDYGYTF	TGTGCCCCAGCGGACTTCGACTATGGCTACACCTTC
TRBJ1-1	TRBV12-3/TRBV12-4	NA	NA	CACYLNTEAFF	TGTGCCTGCTATTTGAACACTGAAGCTTTCTTT
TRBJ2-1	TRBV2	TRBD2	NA	CASSLSGPGYSEQFF	TGCGCCAGCAGCCTTAGCGGGCCTGGGTACAGTGAGCAGTTCTTC
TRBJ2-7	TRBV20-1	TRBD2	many	CSASLAGGPGYEQYF	TGCAGTGCTAGCCTAGCGGGAGGGCCGGGGTACGAGCAGTACTTC
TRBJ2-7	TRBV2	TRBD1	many	CASSPGQGLGEQYF	TGTGCCAGCAGTCCCGGACAGGGCTTGGGTGAGCAGTACTTC
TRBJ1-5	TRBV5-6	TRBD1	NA	CASSSGQTYQPQHF	TGTGCCAGCAGCTCGGGACAGACCTATCAGCCCCAGCATTTT
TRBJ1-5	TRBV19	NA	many	CASSIGTDSNQPQHF	TGTGCCAGTAGTATAGGGACAGATAGCAATCAGCCCCAGCATTTT
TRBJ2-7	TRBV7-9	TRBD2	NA	CASSSGLAGPYEQYF	TGTGCCAGCAGCTCGGGACTAGCGGGGCCCTACGAGCAGTACTTC
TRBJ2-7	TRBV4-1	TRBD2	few	CASSRKYSGQGLADTYEQYF	TGCGCCAGCAGCCGGAAGTATTCGGGACAGGGACTAGCGGATACCTACGAGCAGTACTTC
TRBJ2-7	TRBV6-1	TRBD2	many	CASSSTSASYEQYF	TGTGCCAGCAGCTCAACTAGCGCGTCCTACGAGCAGTACTTC
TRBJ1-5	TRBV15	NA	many	CATSEGRNSNQPQHF	TGTGCCACCAGCGAAGGACGGAATAGCAATCAGCCCCAGCATTTT
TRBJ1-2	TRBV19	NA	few	CASSDRGSLDGYTF	TGTGCCAGTAGCGACCGGGGTTCCCTGGATGGCTACACCTTC
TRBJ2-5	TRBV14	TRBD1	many	CASSGQGAGETQYF	TGTGCCAGCAGCGGACAGGGGGCCGGGGAGACCCAGTACTTC
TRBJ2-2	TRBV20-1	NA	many	CSAGTVNTGELFF	TGCAGTGCTGGGACGGTTAACACCGGGGAGCTGTTTTTT
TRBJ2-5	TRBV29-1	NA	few	CSVEARVQETQYF	TGCAGCGTTGAAGCCAGGGTACAAGAGACCCAGTACTTC